The sequence of this T cell receptor beta chain was determined in a study of T-cell reconstitution after alpha-beta-depleted transplantation in children. Study observations and caveats: Elevated TCRbeta diversity at day 60 was traced, in some patients, to surviving recipient T cells and thymic progenitors. About two months after transplant, alpha-beta T cells reportedly came from several hundred expanded graft clones. T-cell counts and diversity at one year following transplant were attributed mainly to newly produced T cells.

About this clonotype itself: Its matching antigen is unknown.

The length of the CDR3 is 14 residues. The V gene's germline CDR1 is MGHRA and CDR2 YSYEKL. The V end lost 4 bases, the J end lost 4 bases, and 10 bases lay between the germline ends. Molecular barcoding with unique molecular identifiers was used for the TCRbeta library. One entry per CDR3 protein, called by TCRdb with MiXCR from the PCR reads. The sample consists of about 200,000 distinct CDR3 sequences, around 7.7% of them appearing once. The sample here was PBMCs, mostly from graft donor cells, taken 360 days after TCRalphabeta/CD19-depleted stem cell transplant. This receptor was obtained from a male patient between 2 and 10 years old who had a stem cell transplant for acute myeloid leukemia, so the T cells may come from the graft donor. The V and J genes are TRBV4-1 and TRBJ2-2; possibly TRBD2 for D (6 bases). The CDR3 DNA is TGCGCCAGCAGCCGCGGGGTTTCCACCGGGGAGCTGTTTTTT. This sequence encodes CASSRGVSTGELFF.